These T cell receptor beta chains were read from a single sample in a study of beta chain features in type 1 diabetes. Here immunoSEQ multiplex PCR was the method, and the copy in TCRdb shows in-frame clones only, minus some. The top ten hold about 0.093% of the sample, which has over 500,000 clones, around 15% seen once. The sequenced sample was naive CD4+ T cells from blood. Source of these receptors: a man younger than 35 in good health. Each CDR3 is given with its conserved first and last residue. A D gene is named only where the DNA matches it firmly. For some rows the clone size is stated as once, few or many, or as a class when expanded; others skip it.

size	D	V	length	J	CDR3	DNA
.	.	TRBV27	14	TRBJ2-5	CASSPQTGQETQYF	TGTGCCAGCAGTCCTCAGACAGGCCAAGAGACCCAGTACTTC
.	.	TRBV14	12	TRBJ1-1	CASSHRKTEAFF	TGTGCCAGCAGCCACAGGAAAACTGAAGCTTTCTTT
few	.	TRBV7-2	14	TRBJ2-7	CASSPGPKPYEQYF	TGTGCCAGCAGCCCCGGGCCCAAGCCTTACGAGCAGTACTTC
few	.	TRBV14	15	TRBJ2-6	CASSQVLNRANVLTF	TGTGCCAGCAGCCAAGTTCTGAACCGGGCCAACGTCCTGACTTTC
.	.	TRBV5-1	14	TRBJ1-1	CASSLGALNTEAFF	TGCGCCAGCAGCCTGGGGGCCCTGAACACTGAAGCTTTCTTT
.	.	TRBV5-4	15	TRBJ2-5	CASQPLLGHQETQYF	TGTGCCAGCCAGCCCCTTTTGGGGCACCAAGAGACCCAGTACTTC
few	TRBD1	TRBV4-3	16	TRBJ2-3	CASSHPGQGITDTQYF	TGCGCCAGCAGCCACCCGGGACAGGGGATAACAGATACGCAGTATTTT
few	.	TRBV6-6	15	TRBJ2-4	CASSYSIQGENIQYF	TGTGCCAGCAGTTACTCGATCCAAGGGGAGAACATTCAGTACTTC
few	.	TRBV10-3	13	TRBJ2-1	CAISGTAVDEQFF	TGTGCCATCAGTGGGACAGCGGTGGATGAGCAGTTCTTC
few	TRBD2	TRBV14	18	TRBJ2-1	CASSRGGASGKVWNEQFF	TGTGCCAGCAGCCGAGGGGGTGCTAGCGGGAAGGTCTGGAATGAGCAGTTCTTC
few	TRBD1	TRBV5-6	15	TRBJ2-7	CASSPGTGDIYEQYF	TGTGCCAGCAGCCCCGGGACAGGGGATATCTACGAGCAGTACTTC
.	.	TRBV2	14	TRBJ1-2	CASSPEGQNYGYTF	TGTGCCAGTTCACCCGAAGGACAGAACTATGGCTACACCTTC
.	TRBD2	TRBV4-2	13	TRBJ2-3	CASSQVGGDAQYF	TGTGCCAGCAGCCAAGTGGGGGGGGATGCGCAGTATTTT
.	.	TRBV15	16	TRBJ1-1	CATSRVQAGPNTEAFF	TGTGCCACCAGCAGAGTTCAAGCAGGGCCGAACACTGAAGCTTTCTTT
few	.	TRBV29-1	12	TRBJ2-5	CSLVRASETQYF	TGCAGCTTAGTTAGGGCCTCAGAGACCCAGTACTTC
.	.	TRBV19	12	TRBJ1-5	CASSIEYQPQHF	TGTGCCAGTAGTATTGAATATCAGCCCCAGCATTTT
few	.	TRBV28	16	TRBJ2-7	CASTPSGTRFSYEQYF	TGTGCCAGCACCCCCTCCGGGACACGGTTTTCCTACGAGCAGTACTTC
few	.	TRBV11-2	16	TRBJ2-5	CASSLDRQRGGQTQYF	TGTGCCAGCAGCTTAGACCGACAGCGCGGCGGGCAGACCCAGTACTTC
.	.	TRBV28	14	TRBJ1-2	CASSFPGADYGYTF	TGTGCCAGCAGTTTTCCGGGGGCTGACTATGGCTACACCTTC
.	.	TRBV29-1	15	TRBJ2-7	CSVGTRDTNSYEQYF	TGCAGCGTTGGAACCCGGGACACTAACTCCTACGAGCAGTACTTC
.	.	TRBV30	17	TRBJ1-3	CAWSVLRLGAYGNTIYF	TGTGCCTGGAGTGTACTGAGATTGGGGGCTTATGGAAACACCATATATTTT
.	.	TRBV10-3	14	TRBJ1-2	CAISELERVSRYTF	TGTGCCATCAGTGAACTCGAAAGGGTTTCACGCTACACCTTC
few	.	TRBV7-3	12	TRBJ2-2	CASSRGPGELFF	TGTGCCAGCAGCCGCGGGCCCGGGGAGCTGTTTTTT
few	.	TRBV4-1	16	TRBJ1-2	CASSSYTAGSNYGYTF	TGCGCCAGCAGCTCGTATACTGCAGGATCTAACTATGGCTACACCTTC
.	.	TRBV19	14	TRBJ2-5	CASSMEIGQETQYF	TGTGCCAGTAGTATGGAGATAGGTCAAGAGACCCAGTACTTC
few	.	TRBV4-3	13	TRBJ1-3	CASSQELSNTIYF	TGCGCCAGCAGCCAAGAACTGAGCAACACCATATATTTT
few	TRBD2	TRBV14	16	TRBJ2-3	CASSQVSGSWTDTQYF	TGTGCCAGCAGCCAAGTTAGCGGGAGTTGGACAGATACGCAGTATTTT
.	TRBD2	TRBV6-1	15	TRBJ2-3	CASSTRGGGTDTQYF	TGTGCCAGCAGTACCCGGGGGGGCGGCACAGATACGCAGTATTTT
.	.	TRBV7-2	16	TRBJ2-2	CASSFTTRGRAGELFF	TGTGCCAGCAGCTTTACCACTAGAGGTCGGGCCGGGGAGCTGTTTTTT
few	TRBD1	TRBV30	13	TRBJ1-6	CAWRQGAGSPLHF	TGTGCCTGGAGACAGGGGGCCGGTTCACCCCTCCACTTT
few	TRBD2	TRBV5-1	15	TRBJ2-7	CASSLAFSGTYEQYF	TGCGCCAGCAGCTTGGCATTTAGCGGGACCTACGAGCAGTACTTC
few	.	TRBV7-9	15	TRBJ2-1	CASSLEAGWFNEQFF	TGTGCCAGCAGCTTAGAGGCAGGGTGGTTCAATGAGCAGTTCTTC
.	.	TRBV7-2	14	TRBJ2-3	CASSRLRGPDTQYF	TGTGCCAGCAGCCGACTGCGCGGCCCGGATACGCAGTATTTT
.	.	TRBV5-6	15	TRBJ2-7	CASSLRGTESYEQYF	TGTGCCAGCAGCTTAAGAGGGACGGAGTCCTACGAGCAGTACTTC
.	TRBD1	TRBV4-2	16	TRBJ1-5	CASSQASDRGNQPQHF	TGTGCCAGCAGCCAAGCGTCGGACAGGGGAAATCAGCCCCAGCATTTT
few	TRBD2	TRBV6-5	14	TRBJ2-3	CASSYRRRGDTQYF	TGTGCCAGCAGTTACCGCAGGCGGGGGGATACGCAGTATTTT
.	.	TRBV5-1	15	TRBJ2-6	CASSMQGLGANVLTF	TGCGCCAGCAGCATGCAGGGGCTCGGGGCCAACGTCCTGACTTTC
.	.	TRBV10-3	16	TRBJ2-7	CASSDAVFSSSYEQYF	TGTGCCAGCAGTGACGCTGTGTTCTCCAGCTCCTACGAGCAGTACTTC
few	TRBD1	TRBV28	15	TRBJ1-1	CASSLNGQGGTEAFF	TGTGCCAGCAGTTTAAATGGACAGGGGGGGACTGAAGCTTTCTTT
few	TRBD1	TRBV6-1	13	TRBJ1-2	CASSAGGPYGYTF	TGTGCCAGCTCTGCAGGGGGCCCTTATGGCTACACCTTC
few	TRBD1	TRBV19	15	TRBJ1-2	CASSIYAGQGYGYTF	TGTGCCAGTAGTATCTACGCGGGACAGGGATATGGCTACACCTTC
few	.	TRBV2	14	TRBJ1-1	CASSLPDRITEAFF	TGTGCCAGCAGTCTCCCCGACAGGATAACTGAAGCTTTCTTT